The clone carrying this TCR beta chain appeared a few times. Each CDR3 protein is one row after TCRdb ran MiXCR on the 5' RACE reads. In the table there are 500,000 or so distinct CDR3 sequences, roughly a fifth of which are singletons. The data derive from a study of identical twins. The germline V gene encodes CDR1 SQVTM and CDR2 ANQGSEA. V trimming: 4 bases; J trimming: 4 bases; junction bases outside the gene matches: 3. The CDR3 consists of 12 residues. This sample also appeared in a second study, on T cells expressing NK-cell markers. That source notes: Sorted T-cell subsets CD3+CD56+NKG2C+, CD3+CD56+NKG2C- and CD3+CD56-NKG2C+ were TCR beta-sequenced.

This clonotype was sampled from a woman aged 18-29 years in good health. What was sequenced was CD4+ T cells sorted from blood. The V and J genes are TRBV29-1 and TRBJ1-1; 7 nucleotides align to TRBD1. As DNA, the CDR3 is TGCAGCGTTGGACAGGGTTCCACTGAAGCTTTCTTT. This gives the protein CSVGQGSTEAFF.